The source of this T cell receptor beta chain is a study of PD-L1 blockade in urothelial cancer. This clone was seen just once. Its antigen is unidentified. Study-level points and caveats: Durable benefit accompanied greater 3-week expansion of tumor-associated blood clones. Below-median blood TCR clonality before treatment forecast better survival.

Trimming stripped 4 bases from V and 4 bases from J, with 15 bases between. The CDR3 totals 14 residues. Per the germline V gene, CDR1 is SQVTM and CDR2 is ANQGSEA. Enrolled patients showed locally advanced or metastatic urothelial carcinoma. TCRdb's copy holds only in-frame clones and misses some; the assay was immunoSEQ multiplex PCR. The table has about 80,000 clones, approximately 90% seen once. The TCR sequence derives from a woman aged 65 to 85 with urothelial cancer. The genes are TRBV29-1 and TRBJ2-3; D might be TRBD2 (5 bases). The input for sequencing was PBMCs, taken around atezolizumab (anti-PD-L1) treatment. The CDR3 DNA sequence: TGCAGCGTTGGAGCTCTGCACGGGGCAGATACGCAGTATTTT. This sequence encodes CSVGALHGADTQYF.